The clone carrying this TCR beta chain was observed a handful of times. Antigen specificity is unknown. CDR1 and CDR2 from the germline V gene are SGHAT and FQNNGV. The length of the CDR3 is 17 residues. V lost 0 bases, J lost 6 bases, and 4 bases stayed unmatched. The treatment: oral pan-JAK inhibitor, 5-10 mg twice daily. Researchers gathered lesional scalp punch biopsies and peripheral blood from patients with alopecia areata. The entry originates in a study of CD8+ T cells in alopecia areata. Whole-study results and caveats: The study also sequences resident alphabeta T cells of normal skin in scalp samples. Scalp clonality decreased significantly with tofacitinib, and so did expanded CD8+ clones among the top 100. Scalp and blood retained many expanded lesional clones during tofacitinib. Affected scalp, especially in alopecia totalis/universalis, had a higher clonality than normal scalp did.

Extracted from the samples, RNA was reverse transcribed into cDNA to serve as the sequencing template. Generated by immunoSEQ multiplex PCR, the TCRdb table keeps only in-frame clones and is missing some. The table includes more than 3,500 clones, roughly 71% detected once. The gene calls are TRBV11-2 and TRBJ2-1; 14 nucleotides line up with TRBD2. The source is a human donor with alopecia areata. The sequences come from skin, collected at week 24, from a patient treated with tofacitinib. The chain's CDR3 is CASSLDRGTSGSNEQFF. CDR3 sequence (DNA): TGTGCCAGCAGCTTAGATCGGGGGACTAGCGGGAGCAATGAGCAGTTCTTC.